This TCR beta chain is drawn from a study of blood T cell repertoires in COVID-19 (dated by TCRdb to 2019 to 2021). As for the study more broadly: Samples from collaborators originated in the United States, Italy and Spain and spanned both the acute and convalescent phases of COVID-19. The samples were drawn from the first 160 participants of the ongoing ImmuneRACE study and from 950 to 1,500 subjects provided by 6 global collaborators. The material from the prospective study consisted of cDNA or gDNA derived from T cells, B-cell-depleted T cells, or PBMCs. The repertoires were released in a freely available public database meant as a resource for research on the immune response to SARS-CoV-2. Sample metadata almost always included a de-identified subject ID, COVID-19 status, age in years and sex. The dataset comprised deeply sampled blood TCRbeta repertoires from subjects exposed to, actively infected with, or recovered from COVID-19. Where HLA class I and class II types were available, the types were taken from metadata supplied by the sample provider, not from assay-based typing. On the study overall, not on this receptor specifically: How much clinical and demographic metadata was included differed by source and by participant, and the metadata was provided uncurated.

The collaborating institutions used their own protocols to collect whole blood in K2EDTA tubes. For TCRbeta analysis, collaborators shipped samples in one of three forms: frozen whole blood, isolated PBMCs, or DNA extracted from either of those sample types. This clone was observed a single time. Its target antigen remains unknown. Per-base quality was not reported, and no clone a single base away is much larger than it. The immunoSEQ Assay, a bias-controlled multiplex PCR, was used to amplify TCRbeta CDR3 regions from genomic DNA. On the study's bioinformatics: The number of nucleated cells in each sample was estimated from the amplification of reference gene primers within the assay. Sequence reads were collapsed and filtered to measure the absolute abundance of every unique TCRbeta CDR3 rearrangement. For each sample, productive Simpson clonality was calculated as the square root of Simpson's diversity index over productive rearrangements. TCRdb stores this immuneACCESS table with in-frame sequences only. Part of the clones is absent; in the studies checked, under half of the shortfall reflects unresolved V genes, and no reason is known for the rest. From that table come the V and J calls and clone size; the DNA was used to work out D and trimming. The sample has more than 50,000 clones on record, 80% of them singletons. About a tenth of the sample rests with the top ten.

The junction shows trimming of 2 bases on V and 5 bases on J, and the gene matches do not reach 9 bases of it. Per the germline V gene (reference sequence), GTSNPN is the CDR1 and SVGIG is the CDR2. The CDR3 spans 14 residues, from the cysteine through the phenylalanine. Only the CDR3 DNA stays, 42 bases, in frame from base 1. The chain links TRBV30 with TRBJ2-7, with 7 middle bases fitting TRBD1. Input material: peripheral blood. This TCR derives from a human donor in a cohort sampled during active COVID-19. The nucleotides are TGTGCCTGGAGTCGAACAGGGGAGCGCCACGAGCAGTACTTC. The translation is CAWSRTGERHEQYF.